These T cell receptor beta chains were read from a single sample in a study of blood T cells in healthy people across ages. A single record per CDR3 protein comes from TCRdb applying MiXCR to the 5' RACE reads. The sample carries 800,000 to 950,000 distinct CDR3 sequences, about 34% recorded once. Sequences were obtained from blood. All receptors come from a man aged 18 to 30 in good health. CDR3s include the opening cysteine and the closing phenylalanine or tryptophan. Each record gives: D gene, V gene, J gene, clone size, CDR3 protein, CDR3 DNA. The D gene is left open where the match is weak. Size is stated for part of the rows, as once, few or many counts, or as a class when the clone is expanded.

>NA|TRBV12-3/TRBV12-4|TRBJ1-1|many
CASSRTGSEAFF
TGTGCCAGCAGCCGGACGGGGTCTGAAGCTTTCTTT
>TRBD1|TRBV27|TRBJ2-3|NA
CASTQGTETQYF
TGTGCCAGCACCCAGGGGACAGAGACGCAGTATTTT
>NA|TRBV9|TRBJ2-4|NA
CASSITGTPKNIQYF
TGTGCCAGCAGCATCACCGGGACACCCAAAAACATTCAGTACTTC
>NA|TRBV7-2|TRBJ2-3|many
CASSSSRGGDTQYF
TGTGCCAGCAGCTCTTCTCGGGGTGGAGATACGCAGTATTTT
>NA|TRBV10-3|TRBJ1-1|few
CAISGGGLNTEAFF
TGTGCCATCAGTGGGGGGGGGTTGAACACTGAAGCTTTCTTT
>NA|TRBV4-3|TRBJ2-3|NA
CASSHEGGATDTQYF
TGCGCCAGCAGCCATGAAGGGGGAGCGACAGATACGCAGTATTTT
>NA|TRBV6-6|TRBJ2-3|NA
CASSLQRDTQYF
TGTGCCAGCAGTTTACAAAGAGATACGCAGTATTTT
>NA|TRBV5-1|TRBJ2-3|NA
CASSPTSASTDTQYF
TGCGCCAGCAGTCCGACGTCAGCTAGCACAGATACGCAGTATTTT
>NA|TRBV7-9|TRBJ1-4|NA
CASSLAEVTDEKLFF
TGTGCCAGCAGCTTAGCGGAAGTAACGGATGAAAAACTGTTTTTT
>TRBD2|TRBV24-1|TRBJ2-2|NA
CVTSERAGSPGELFF
TGTGTCACCAGTGAGCGAGCGGGGTCTCCCGGGGAGCTGTTTTTT
>NA|TRBV19|TRBJ1-1|few
CASSISGGLRTEAFF
TGTGCCAGTAGTATATCCGGGGGATTGCGCACTGAAGCTTTCTTT
>NA|TRBV27|TRBJ2-3|NA
CASSFAGQYTDTQYF
TGTGCCAGCAGTTTCGCGGGACAGTACACAGATACGCAGTATTTT
>NA|TRBV5-1|TRBJ1-6|many
CASSEKQGSGDSPLHF
TGCGCCAGCAGCGAGAAGCAGGGAAGTGGCGATTCACCCCTCCACTTT
>NA|TRBV2|TRBJ2-2|NA
CATLAEPNTGELFF
TGTGCCACCTTAGCGGAGCCGAACACCGGGGAGCTGTTTTTT
>NA|TRBV9|TRBJ2-5|NA
CANSVASSSDEQYF
TGTGCCAACAGCGTAGCGTCTAGTAGCGATGAGCAGTACTTC
>NA|TRBV12-3/TRBV12-4|TRBJ1-5|NA
CASSLRGGRNQPQHF
TGTGCCAGCAGTTTAAGGGGGGGGCGGAATCAGCCCCAGCATTTT
>NA|TRBV6-2/TRBV6-3|TRBJ1-2|many
CASSYGGGYTF
TGTGCCAGCAGTTACGGGGGAGGCTACACCTTC
>TRBD2|TRBV5-6|TRBJ2-3|NA
CASSPRGGKLDTQYF
TGTGCCAGCAGCCCGCGGGGGGGCAAGTTAGATACGCAGTATTTT
>NA|TRBV7-2|TRBJ1-6|NA
CASSLADRGTLHF
TGTGCCAGCAGCTTAGCGGACCGGGGCACCCTCCACTTT
>NA|TRBV10-3|TRBJ1-2|many
CAISEQGSPYGYTF
TGTGCCATCAGTGAGCAGGGGAGTCCGTATGGCTACACCTTC
>NA|TRBV7-2|TRBJ2-1|NA
CASRGASSYNEQFF
TGTGCCAGCCGGGGGGCGAGCTCCTACAATGAGCAGTTCTTC
>TRBD2|TRBV5-1|TRBJ2-3|few
CASSLERGGSTDTQYF
TGCGCCAGCAGCTTGGAACGGGGGGGGAGCACAGATACGCAGTATTTT